This T cell receptor (beta chain) appears in the sequencing data of a study of blood T cell repertoires in COVID-19. Overall study: Acute and convalescent COVID-19 samples came from the United States, Italy and Spain. Nucleic acid was either cDNA or gDNA, and it came from T cells, B-cell-depleted T cells, or PBMCs.

Original data processing: The authors estimated nucleated cell counts from reference gene primer amplification. Profiling relied on immunoSEQ multiplex PCR, and the TCRdb table lists in-frame clones only, not all of them. V, J and clone size are those of that table, while D and trimming were read from the DNA. The sample has around 110,000 clones, around 88% seen once. Germline V CDR1 and CDR2: MNHEY, SVGEGT. The CDR3 runs 14 residues. J gave up 8 bases and V 4 bases, and 7 bases lay outside the gene matches. Sequenced input: peripheral blood. The sequence came from a man over 45 with active or convalescent COVID-19. The chain uses TRBV6-2 or TRBV6-3 and TRBJ1-4; 7 bases map to TRBD1. CDR3 sequence: CASSSPRDSEKLFF. In nucleotides, the CDR3 is TGTGCCAGCAGTTCGCCCCGGGACAGCGAAAAACTGTTTTTT.